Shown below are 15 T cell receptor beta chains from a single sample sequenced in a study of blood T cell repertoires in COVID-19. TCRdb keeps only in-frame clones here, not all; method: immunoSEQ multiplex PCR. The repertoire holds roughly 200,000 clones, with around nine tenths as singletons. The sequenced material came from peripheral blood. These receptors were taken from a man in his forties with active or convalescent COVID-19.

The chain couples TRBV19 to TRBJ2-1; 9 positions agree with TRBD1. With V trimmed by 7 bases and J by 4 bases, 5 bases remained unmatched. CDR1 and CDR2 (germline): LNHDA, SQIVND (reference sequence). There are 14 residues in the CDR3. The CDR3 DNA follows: TGTGCCAGTATGGTAGGACAGGGGTACAATGAGCAGTTCTTC. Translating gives CASMVGQGYNEQFF.

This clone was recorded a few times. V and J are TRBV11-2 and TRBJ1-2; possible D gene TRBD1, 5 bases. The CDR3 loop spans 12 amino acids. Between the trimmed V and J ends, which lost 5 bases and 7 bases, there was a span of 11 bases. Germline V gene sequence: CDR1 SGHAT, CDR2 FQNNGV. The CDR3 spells CASSLGGVGYTF. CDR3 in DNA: TGTGCCAGCAGCCTGGGAGGGGTTGGCTACACCTTC.

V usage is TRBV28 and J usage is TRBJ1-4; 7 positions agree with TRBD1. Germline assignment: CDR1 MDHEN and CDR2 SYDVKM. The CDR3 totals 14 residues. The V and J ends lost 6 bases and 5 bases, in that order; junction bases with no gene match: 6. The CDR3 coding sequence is TGTGCCAGCAGCCCTGGGGACAGAAATGAAAAACTGTTTTTT. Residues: CASSPGDRNEKLFF. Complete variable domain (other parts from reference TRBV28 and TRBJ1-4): DVKVTQSSRYLVKRTGEKVFLECVQDMDHENMFWYRQDPGLGLRLIYFSYDVKMKEKGDIPEGYSVSREKKERFSLILESASTNQTSMYLCASSPGDRNEKLFFGSGTQLSVL.

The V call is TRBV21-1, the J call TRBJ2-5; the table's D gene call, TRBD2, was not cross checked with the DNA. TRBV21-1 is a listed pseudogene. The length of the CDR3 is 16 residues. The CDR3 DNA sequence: TGTGCCAGCAGCAAAGAGGGCGGGGGGGCCCTTGAGACCCAGTACTTC. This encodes CASSKEGGGALETQYF.

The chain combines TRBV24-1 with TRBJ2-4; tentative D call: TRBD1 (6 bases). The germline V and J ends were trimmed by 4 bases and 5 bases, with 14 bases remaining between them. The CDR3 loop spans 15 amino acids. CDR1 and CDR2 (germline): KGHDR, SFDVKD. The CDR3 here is CATSETGTRENIQYF. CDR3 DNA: TGTGCCACCAGTGAAACCGGGACACGAGAAAACATTCAGTACTTC.

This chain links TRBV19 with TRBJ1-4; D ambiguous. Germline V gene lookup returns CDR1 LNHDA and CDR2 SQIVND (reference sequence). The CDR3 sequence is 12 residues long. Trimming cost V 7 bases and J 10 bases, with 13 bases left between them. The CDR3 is CASTPREGKLFF. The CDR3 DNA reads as TGTGCCAGTACCCCCCGTGAGGGAAAACTGTTTTTT.

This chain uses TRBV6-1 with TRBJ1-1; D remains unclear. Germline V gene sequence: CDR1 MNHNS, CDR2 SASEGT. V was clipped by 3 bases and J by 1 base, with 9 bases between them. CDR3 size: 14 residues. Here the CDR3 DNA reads TGTGCCAGCAGTGAGGGCGGGAAGAACACTGAAGCTTTCTTT. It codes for CASSEGGKNTEAFF.

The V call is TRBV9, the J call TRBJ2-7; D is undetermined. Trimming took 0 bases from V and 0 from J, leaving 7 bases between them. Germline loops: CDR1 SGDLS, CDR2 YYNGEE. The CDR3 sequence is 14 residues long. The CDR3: CASSVEPVSYEQYF. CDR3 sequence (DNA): TGTGCCAGCAGCGTAGAACCAGTCTCCTACGAGCAGTACTTC. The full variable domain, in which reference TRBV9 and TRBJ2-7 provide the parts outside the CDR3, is DSGVTQTPKHLITATGQRVTLRCSPRSGDLSVYWYQQSLDQGLQFLIQYYNGEERAKGNILERFSAQQFPDLHSELNLSSLELGDSALYFCASSVEPVSYEQYFGPGTRLTVT.

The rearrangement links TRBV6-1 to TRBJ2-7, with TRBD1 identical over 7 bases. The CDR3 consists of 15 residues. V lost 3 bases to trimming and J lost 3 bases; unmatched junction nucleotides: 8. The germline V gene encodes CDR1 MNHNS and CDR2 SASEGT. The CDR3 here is CASSDERTGSYEQYF. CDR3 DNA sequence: TGTGCCAGCAGTGATGAGAGGACAGGTAGCTACGAGCAGTACTTC.

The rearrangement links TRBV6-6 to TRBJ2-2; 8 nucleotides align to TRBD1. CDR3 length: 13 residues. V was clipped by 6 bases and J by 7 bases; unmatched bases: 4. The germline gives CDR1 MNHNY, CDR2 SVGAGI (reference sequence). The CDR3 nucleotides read TGTGCCAGCAGCCCAGGGGGCGGCGGGGAGCTGTTTTTT. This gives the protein CASSPGGGGELFF.

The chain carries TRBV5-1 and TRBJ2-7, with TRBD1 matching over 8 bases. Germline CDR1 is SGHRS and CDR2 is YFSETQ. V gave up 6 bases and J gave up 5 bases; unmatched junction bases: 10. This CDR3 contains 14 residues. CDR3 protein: CASNDRQGADEQYF. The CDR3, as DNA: TGCGCCAGCAACGACCGGCAGGGGGCGGACGAGCAGTACTTC.

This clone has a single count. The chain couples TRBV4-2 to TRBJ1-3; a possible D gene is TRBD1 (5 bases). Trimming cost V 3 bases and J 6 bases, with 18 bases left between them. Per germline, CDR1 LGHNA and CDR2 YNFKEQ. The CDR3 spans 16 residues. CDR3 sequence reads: CASSQGTGTGANTIYF. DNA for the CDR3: TGTGCCAGCAGCCAGGGGACCGGGACTGGAGCAAACACCATATATTTT.

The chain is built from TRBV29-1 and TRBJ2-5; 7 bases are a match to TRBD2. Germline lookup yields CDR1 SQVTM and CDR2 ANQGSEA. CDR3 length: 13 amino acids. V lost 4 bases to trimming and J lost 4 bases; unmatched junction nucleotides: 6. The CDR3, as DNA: TGCAGCGTTGTCCGGGGGGTGGTAGAGACCCAGTACTTC. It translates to CSVVRGVVETQYF.

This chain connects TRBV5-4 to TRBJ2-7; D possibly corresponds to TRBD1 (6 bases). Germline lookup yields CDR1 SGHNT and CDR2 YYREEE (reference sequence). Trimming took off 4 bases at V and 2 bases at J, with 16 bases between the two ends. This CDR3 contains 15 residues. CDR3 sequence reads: CASSQDRKRTYEQYF. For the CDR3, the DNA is TGTGCCAGCAGCCAGGACAGAAAGAGGACCTACGAGCAGTACTTC.

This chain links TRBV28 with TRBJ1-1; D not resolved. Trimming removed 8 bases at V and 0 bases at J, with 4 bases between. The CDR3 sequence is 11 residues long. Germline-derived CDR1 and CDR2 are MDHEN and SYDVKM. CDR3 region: CASLLNTEAFF. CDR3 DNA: TGTGCCAGCCTTTTGAACACTGAAGCTTTCTTT.